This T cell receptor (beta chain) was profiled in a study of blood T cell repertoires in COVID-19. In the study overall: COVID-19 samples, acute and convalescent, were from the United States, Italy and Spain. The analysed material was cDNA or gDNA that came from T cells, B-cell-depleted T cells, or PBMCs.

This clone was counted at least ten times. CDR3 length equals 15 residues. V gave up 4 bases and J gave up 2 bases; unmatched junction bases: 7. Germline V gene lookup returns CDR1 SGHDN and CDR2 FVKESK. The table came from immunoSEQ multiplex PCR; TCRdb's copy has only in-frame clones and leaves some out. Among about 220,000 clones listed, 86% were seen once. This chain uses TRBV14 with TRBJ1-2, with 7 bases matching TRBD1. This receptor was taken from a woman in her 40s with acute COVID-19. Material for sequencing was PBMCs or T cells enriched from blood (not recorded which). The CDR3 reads CASSPGQKANYGYTF. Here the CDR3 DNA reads TGTGCCAGCAGCCCGGGACAGAAGGCCAACTATGGCTACACCTTC.